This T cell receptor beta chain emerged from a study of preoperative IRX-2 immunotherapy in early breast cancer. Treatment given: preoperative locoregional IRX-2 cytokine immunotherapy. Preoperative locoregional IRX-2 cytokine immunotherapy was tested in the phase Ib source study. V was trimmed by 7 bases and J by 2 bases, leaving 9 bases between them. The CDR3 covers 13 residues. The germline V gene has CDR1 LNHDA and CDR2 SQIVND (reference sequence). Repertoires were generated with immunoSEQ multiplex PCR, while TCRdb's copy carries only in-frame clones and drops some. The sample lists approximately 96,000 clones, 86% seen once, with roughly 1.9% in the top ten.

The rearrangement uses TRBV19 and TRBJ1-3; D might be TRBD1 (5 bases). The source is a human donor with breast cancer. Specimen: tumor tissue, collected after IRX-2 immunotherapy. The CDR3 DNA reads TGTGCCAGTATGGAGGGGCCTGGAAACACCATATATTTT. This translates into CASMEGPGNTIYF.